This T cell receptor (beta chain) emerged from a study of blood T cell repertoires in COVID-19. Enrolled through a virtual design, the participants were between roughly 18 and 90 years of age and came from under 30 US areas. Categorization into cohorts depended on clinical history that participants reported. Germline V CDR1 and CDR2: LNHDA, SQIVND (reference sequence). The length of the CDR3 is 15 residues. V lost 3 bases and J lost 4, with 15 bases in between. Per the original data handling: The assay estimated nucleated cells by amplifying reference gene primers. Using immunoSEQ multiplex PCR, the repertoire was profiled, and TCRdb retains in-frame clones only, with some absent. D and trimming were read from the DNA, whereas the V and J calls and clone size are those reported in that table. The sample gives around 190,000 clones, 84% of which show up once; approximately 3% is in the top ten. This clone appeared a few times.

The chain is built from TRBV19 and TRBJ1-1; D possibly corresponds to TRBD1 (5 bases). The TCR comes from a woman in her 30s who had recovered from COVID-19. Specimen: PBMCs or T cells enriched from blood (not recorded which). DNA of the CDR3: TGTGCCAGTAGTATCATTCAGGGAGGGAGCACTGAAGCTTTCTTT. It is translated as CASSIIQGGSTEAFF.